The clone carrying this T cell receptor (beta chain) showed up just a few times. TCRdb re-called the 5' RACE reads with MiXCR, one entry per CDR3 protein. Of about 85,000 distinct CDR3 sequences in the sample, roughly 13% were seen once. The data are from a study of T cells after yellow fever vaccination. The origin of this receptor is a young man who received the YFV17D yellow fever vaccine. Specimen: CD8+ T cells not binding an NS4B(214-222) dextramer, sorted from PBMCs, collected approximately 22 days after the first yellow fever vaccination.

Written as DNA, the CDR3 is TGTGCCAGCAGCTTAGTTCCGGGGGGGCGGAATGAGCAGTTCTTC. This codes for CASSLVPGGRNEQFF. The chain uses TRBV7-6 and TRBJ2-1; TRBD2 matches at 8 bases. Germline CDR1 SGHVS, CDR2 FNYEAQ. CDR3 size: 15 residues. Trimming at V came to 1 base and at J to 7 bases, leaving 6 bases not matched to a gene.